This T cell receptor beta chain was recovered during a study of CD8+ T cells in alopecia areata. About the study: Tofacitinib was taken orally by treated patients, and the dose was 5 to 10 mg twice daily.

cDNA reverse transcribed from extracted RNA served as the sequencing template. This table comes from immunoSEQ multiplex PCR, and its TCRdb copy is limited to in-frame clones, with some not included. The sample lists about 160,000 clones, around 71% seen once, with roughly 0.99% in the top ten. The CDR3 contains 15 residues. J lost 8 bases, V lost 1 base, and 1 base had no gene match. Germline V lookup: CDR1 SNHLY, CDR2 FYNNEI. As for treatment: oral pan-JAK inhibitor, 5-10 mg twice daily. The origin of this receptor is a human donor with alopecia areata. The sequences come from CD4+ T cells sorted from blood, collected at week 4, from a patient treated with tofacitinib. The chain uses TRBV2 and TRBJ2-1; 14 nucleotides line up with TRBD2. This CDR3 is CASSEGLAGGHEQFF. In DNA form, the CDR3 reads TGTGCCAGCAGTGAAGGACTAGCGGGGGGGCATGAGCAGTTCTTC.